The text below deals with one TCR beta chain. This sample was taken from a study of blood T cell repertoires in COVID-19. Study context: Sample material is recorded as cDNA or gDNA derived from T cells, B-cell-depleted T cells, or PBMCs.

CDR3 length: 16 residues. Deletions cut 3 bases from V and 2 bases from J, with 17 bases between. CDR1 and CDR2 (germline): SGHRS, YFSETQ. The data were produced by immunoSEQ multiplex PCR, yet TCRdb's version contains in-frame clones alone and is incomplete. The sample records almost 55,000 clones, roughly 84% being singletons. The rearrangement uses TRBV5-1 and TRBJ1-2, with D possibly matching TRBD1 (6 bases). This TCR was recovered from a man aged 45-60 years with active COVID-19. The specimen sequenced was peripheral blood. CDR3 DNA: TGCGCCAGCAGCTCACACAGGGTTTCGGGAAACTATGGCTACACCTTC. It codes for CASSSHRVSGNYGYTF.